These 8 T cell receptor beta chains came from one sample sequenced in a study of response to subunit inactivated influenza vaccine (dated by TCRdb to the late 2010s). Library generation was performed with RT-PCR. Instrument on record: Illumina HiSeq 2500. TCRdb handled the public reads itself, with Q25 trimming in fastp and clone calling in MiXCR, and kept productive beta chains. Each record represents a unique CDR3 protein, reported with the most common genes and DNA among its rows. The sample includes 500,000 to 600,000 distinct CDR3 sequences, with around 8% observed a single time. The ten biggest clones cover roughly 13% of the sample. The source material was PBMCs from blood, sampled around 25 months after vaccination. These TCRs come from a man aged 45-69 years who received an inactivated influenza vaccine. Donor details come from another sample of the same person, matched by shared clones.

CDR3 in DNA: TGTGCCAGCAGTTCCACTAGCGGGGGGAAGACCCAGTACTTC. Translating gives CASSSTSGGKTQYF. J is TRBJ2-5 and V is TRBV12-3 or TRBV12-4, with 12 bases matching TRBD2. Trimming took 4 bases from V and 6 from J; bases not matched to a gene: 3. The CDR3 has 14 residues.

This clonotype was found many times. The chain links TRBV7-9 to TRBJ2-1; D unresolved. Trimming pared 5 bases from V and 8 bases from J, leaving 7 bases between. Germline CDR1 and CDR2: SEHNR and FQNEAQ (reference sequence). The CDR3 has 11 residues. CDR3 nucleotide sequence: TGTGCCAGCAGCCAAGGCTATGAGCAGTTCTTC. It encodes CASSQGYEQFF.

This clonotype showed up many times. The chain joins TRBV5-6 to TRBJ2-5, with TRBD1 as a possible D gene (6 bases). The V end was cut by 3 bases, the J end by 7 bases, with 13 bases between. Germline assignment: CDR1 SGHDT and CDR2 YYEEEE. The CDR3 totals 13 residues. CDR3 in amino acids: CASSSLTGGTQYF. For the CDR3, the DNA is TGTGCCAGCAGCTCTTTGACAGGCGGGACCCAGTACTTC.

This chain links TRBV5-6 with TRBJ2-1, with D uncertain. The germline gives CDR1 SGHDT, CDR2 YYEEEE. The V end was cut by 1 base, the J end by 0 bases, with 11 bases between. The CDR3 loop spans 16 amino acids. The CDR3 coding sequence is TGTGCCAGCAGCTTGTTTTCAGCTAGCTCCTACAATGAGCAGTTCTTC. Its protein product is CASSLFSASSYNEQFF.

This clonotype was recorded at least ten times. The chain is built from TRBV4-3 and TRBJ2-1; no clear D. The germline gives CDR1 LGHNA, CDR2 YSLEER. V was shortened by 2 bases and J by 13 bases, with 15 bases between the two germline ends. The CDR3 spans 13 residues. CDR3 sequence reads: CASSQRPYETQFF. Written as DNA, the CDR3 is TGCGCCAGCAGCCAAAGGCCTTATGAAACCCAGTTCTTC.

This clonotype was observed a few times. This rearrangement joins TRBV6-2 or TRBV6-3 to TRBJ1-2; D is uncertain. This CDR3 region has 14 residues. Germline V gene sequence: CDR1 MNHEY, CDR2 SVGEGT. Trimming took off 1 base at V and 7 bases at J, with 13 bases between the two ends. CDR3 in amino acids: CASSYFGISAGYTF. The CDR3 DNA is TGTGCCAGCAGTTACTTCGGGATCTCCGCTGGCTACACCTTC.

This chain links TRBV7-2 with TRBJ2-1; no reliable D call. The CDR3 has 17 residues. The ends were cut back, 0 bases at V and 5 bases at J, with 17 bases in the middle. From germline, CDR1 is SGHTA and CDR2 FQGNSA. DNA for the CDR3: TGTGCCAGCAGCTTAGCGAGAGAGGTCCGACAACACAATGAGCAGTTCTTC. Translating it yields CASSLAREVRQHNEQFF.

In this sample, this clonotype turned up many times. This chain links TRBV30 with TRBJ1-1, with D possibly TRBD1 on 5 matching bases. CDR1 is GTSNPN, CDR2 SVGIG, per germline (reference sequence). The CDR3 totals 15 residues. The germline V and J ends were trimmed by 2 bases and 4 bases, with 17 bases remaining between them. The CDR3: CAWSPGPGRGTEAFF. In nucleotides, the CDR3 is TGTGCCTGGAGTCCGGGACCAGGACGCGGCACTGAAGCTTTCTTT.